This TCR beta chain was captured by sequencing in a study of control samples from healthy donors and cancer patients. Generated by immunoSEQ multiplex PCR, the TCRdb table keeps only in-frame clones and is missing some. The sample records around 94,000 clones, around nine tenths being singletons. This sequence was found in a young woman in good health. The material sequenced was blood.

This CDR3 is CASSFLDRPYEQYF. The CDR3 region has the DNA TGTGCCAGCAGCTTCCTGGACAGGCCCTACGAGCAGTACTTC. The chain is built from TRBV5-6 and TRBJ2-7, with TRBD1 matching over 7 bases. This CDR3 comprises 14 residues. The junction had 4 bases not matched to a gene; V was cut back by 2 bases and J by 2 bases. Looked up from germline, CDR1 is SGHDT and CDR2 is YYEEEE.